Presented here are 14 T cell receptor beta chains from one specimen sequenced in a study of blood T cell repertoires in COVID-19. Profiled with immunoSEQ multiplex PCR; TCRdb holds only in-frame clones, not every one. Of 200,000 to 300,000 clones in the sample, 87% are singletons; the top ten hold 7.2%. Sequencing was carried out using peripheral blood. The receptors come from a man aged 55 to 70 who had recovered from COVID-19.

The gene calls are TRBV5-1 and TRBJ2-3; no definite D call. The germline V gene has CDR1 SGHRS and CDR2 YFSETQ. This CDR3 is built from 15 residues. V lost 4 bases, J lost 0 bases, and 12 bases lay in between. CDR3 DNA: TGCGCCAGCAGCCTCCTCGTTCCTAGCACAGATACGCAGTATTTT. Translation gives CASSLLVPSTDTQYF.

The genes are TRBV14 and TRBJ2-2; tentatively, D is TRBD1 (6 bases). Trimming cost V 0 bases and J 4 bases, with 12 bases left between them. There are 16 residues in the CDR3. Germline values: CDR1 SGHDN, CDR2 FVKESK. The CDR3 nucleotides are TGTGCCAGCAGCCAAGATCTGGGGGCGGTCACCGGGGAGCTGTTTTTT. It translates to CASSQDLGAVTGELFF.

This chain uses TRBV29-1 with TRBJ2-3; TRBD1 aligns across 7 bases. The germline V gene encodes CDR1 SQVTM and CDR2 ANQGSEA. The trim removed 4 bases at V and 0 bases at J, leaving 7 bases unmatched. The CDR3 spans 15 residues. Written as DNA, the CDR3 is TGCAGCGTTGGTCGGGACAGACTAAGCACAGATACGCAGTATTTT. It yields the protein CSVGRDRLSTDTQYF.

The gene calls are TRBV19 and TRBJ2-3, with 7 nucleotides matching TRBD2. The CDR3 totals 16 residues. Germline CDR1 is LNHDA and CDR2 is SQIVND (reference sequence). The ends lost 3 bases at V and 2 bases at J; junction bases unmatched: 8. The CDR3 DNA reads as TGTGCCAGTAGTATCAATCTAGCGGTACCCACAGATACGCAGTATTTT. As protein: CASSINLAVPTDTQYF.

V and J are TRBV3-1 (or the pseudogene TRBV3-2) and TRBJ1-1; D perhaps matches TRBD1 (6 bases). Germline V gene data show CDR1 as LGHDT and CDR2 as YNNKEL (reference sequence). Trimming removed 3 bases at V and 1 base at J, with 9 bases between. The CDR3 length is 14 residues. The CDR3 spells CASSQGAGNTEAFF. CDR3 sequence (DNA): TGTGCCAGCAGCCAGGGGGCAGGGAACACTGAAGCTTTCTTT.

This chain joins TRBV7-9 and TRBJ2-1; TRBD2 matches 8 bases. The CDR3 consists of 15 residues. J gave up 1 base and V 1 base, and 0 bases lay outside the gene matches. Germline V lookup: CDR1 SEHNR, CDR2 FQNEAQ (reference sequence). This chain's CDR3 is CASSLERGSYNEQFF. The CDR3 coding sequence is TGTGCCAGCAGCTTAGAGCGGGGGTCCTACAATGAGCAGTTCTTC. Drawing the rest from reference TRBV7-9 and TRBJ2-1, the complete variable domain is DTGVSQNPRHKITKRGQNVTFRCDPISEHNRLYWYRQTLGQGPEFLTYFQNEAQLEKSRLLSDRFSAERPKGSFSTLEIQRTEQGDSAMYLCASSLERGSYNEQFFGPGTRLTVL.

CDR3 coding DNA: TGTGCCAGCAGCTTAGCGATCACAGGGGACGGAGACGAGCAGTACTTC. Amino acid sequence: CASSLAITGDGDEQYF. The V and J genes are TRBV7-9 and TRBJ2-7; 7 bases agree with TRBD1. The CDR3 is 16 residues long. Germline CDR1 SEHNR, CDR2 FQNEAQ (reference sequence). V was clipped by 0 bases and J by 5 bases; unmatched bases: 10.

The genes are TRBV5-5 and TRBJ2-3; 8 nucleotides line up with TRBD1. Losses at the gene ends were 4 bases for V and 4 bases for J; bases not matched to a gene: 5. CDR1 SGHKS and CDR2 YYEKEE come from the germline V gene (reference sequence). CDR3 size: 14 residues. CDR3 in DNA: TGTGCCAGCAGCAGGACACAGGGGGCAGATACGCAGTATTTT. Its protein is CASSRTQGADTQYF.

This chain uses TRBV18 with TRBJ2-3; tentative D call: TRBD2 (6 bases). CDR1 KGHSH and CDR2 LQKENI come from the germline V gene. Trimming pared 3 bases from V and 6 bases from J, leaving 13 bases between. The CDR3 sequence is 14 residues long. CDR3 in amino acids: CASSPGGPWDTQYF. In DNA form, the CDR3 reads TGTGCCAGCTCACCCGGAGGGCCGTGGGATACGCAGTATTTT.

The chain joins TRBV15 to TRBJ1-1; TRBD1 might be the D (5 bases). Trimming shortened V by 0 bases and J by 5 bases, and 10 bases separated the two germline ends. Germline-derived CDR1 and CDR2 are LNHNV and YYDKDF (reference sequence). The CDR3 spans 14 residues. This chain's CDR3 is CATSRDRGWTEAFF. CDR3 nucleotides: TGTGCCACCAGCAGAGATAGGGGATGGACTGAAGCTTTCTTT.

The chain uses TRBV7-9 and TRBJ1-1, with D perhaps matching TRBD1 (5 bases). With 5 bases removed from V and 0 bases from J, the gap between germline ends came to 13 bases. This CDR3 region has 15 residues. The germline CDR1 and CDR2 sequences are SEHNR and FQNEAQ (reference sequence). CDR3 DNA sequence: TGTGCCAGCAGCCCCCGGGGGATCATGAACACTGAAGCTTTCTTT. This encodes CASSPRGIMNTEAFF. The full variable domain, its missing parts supplied by reference TRBV7-9 and TRBJ1-1, is DTGVSQNPRHKITKRGQNVTFRCDPISEHNRLYWYRQTLGQGPEFLTYFQNEAQLEKSRLLSDRFSAERPKGSFSTLEIQRTEQGDSAMYLCASSPRGIMNTEAFFGQGTRLTVV.

V and J are TRBV5-1 and TRBJ2-3; 10 bases line up with TRBD1. The V segment lost 3 bases and the J segment 4 bases; nucleotides outside the gene matches: 5. The germline V gene encodes CDR1 SGHRS and CDR2 YFSETQ. This CDR3 has 15 residues. The CDR3 region is CASSSGQGGPDTQYF. The CDR3 DNA follows: TGCGCCAGCAGCTCTGGACAGGGGGGTCCAGATACGCAGTATTTT. The variable domain in full, with the rest retrieved from reference TRBV5-1 and TRBJ2-3, is KAGVTQTPRYLIKTRGQQVTLSCSPISGHRSVSWYQQTPGQGLQFLFEYFSETQRNKGNFPGRFSGRQFSNSRSEMNVSTLELGDSALYLCASSSGQGGPDTQYFGPGTRLTVL.

CDR3 residues: CASSPPGAGGFSYNEQFF. CDR3 bases: TGTGCCAGCTCACCACCTGGGGCGGGGGGCTTTTCCTACAATGAGCAGTTCTTC. The V gene is TRBV18, the J gene TRBJ2-1; 8 bases align to TRBD2. CDR3 size: 18 residues. V lost 0 bases and J lost 1; bases outside the gene matches: 8. From germline, CDR1 is KGHSH and CDR2 LQKENI.

The chain joins TRBV4-2 to TRBJ2-1; perhaps TRBD2 as D (5 bases). Germline loops: CDR1 LGHNA, CDR2 YNFKEQ. V lost 4 bases and J lost 6, with 10 bases in between. The CDR3 is made up of 13 amino acids. The CDR3 here is CASSPETSNEQFF. As DNA, the CDR3 is TGTGCCAGCAGCCCCGAAACTAGCAATGAGCAGTTCTTC.